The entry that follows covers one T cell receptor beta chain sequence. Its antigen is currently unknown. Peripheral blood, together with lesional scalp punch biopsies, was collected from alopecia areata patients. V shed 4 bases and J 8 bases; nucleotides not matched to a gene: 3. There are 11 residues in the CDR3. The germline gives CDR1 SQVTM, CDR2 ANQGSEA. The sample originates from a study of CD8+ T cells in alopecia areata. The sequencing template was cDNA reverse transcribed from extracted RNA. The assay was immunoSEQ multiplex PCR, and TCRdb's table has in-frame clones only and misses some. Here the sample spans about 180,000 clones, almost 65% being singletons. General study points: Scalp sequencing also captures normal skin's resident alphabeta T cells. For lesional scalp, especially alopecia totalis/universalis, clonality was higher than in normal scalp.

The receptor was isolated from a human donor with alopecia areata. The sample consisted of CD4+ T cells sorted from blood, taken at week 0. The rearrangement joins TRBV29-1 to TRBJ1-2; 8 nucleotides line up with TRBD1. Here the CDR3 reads CSVGRGPGYTF. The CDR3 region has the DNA TGCAGCGTTGGCAGGGGGCCAGGCTACACCTTC.